These 27 T cell receptor beta chains originate from one sample sequenced in a study of cytomegalovirus exposure and HLA in healthy donors. PCR employed 60 Vbeta and 13 Jbeta primers. Sequencing was performed with immunoSEQ multiplex PCR; in TCRdb, only in-frame clones are kept and a portion is missing. The data show around 150,000 clones, just under 65% seen once. Sequenced sample: PBMCs. The origin of the receptors is a woman between 55 and 75 years old in good health and CMV-seropositive.

This chain connects TRBV7-6 to TRBJ2-2, with D unresolved. The ends were cut back, 5 bases at V and 6 bases at J, with 7 bases in the middle. The germline gives CDR1 SGHVS, CDR2 FNYEAQ. The CDR3 loop spans 12 amino acids. CDR3 nucleotide sequence: TGTGCCAGCAGCCCATCATCCGGGGAGCTGTTTTTT. It codes for CASSPSSGELFF.

The chain uses TRBV30 and TRBJ2-1; D ambiguous. This CDR3 region has 13 residues. The germline gives CDR1 GTSNPN, CDR2 SVGIG (reference sequence). The V end lost 1 base, the J end lost 0 bases, and 4 bases lay between the germline ends. The CDR3 DNA is TGTGCCTGGAGTGCGAGCTCCTACAATGAGCAGTTCTTC. The encoded protein is CAWSASSYNEQFF.

This sequence joins TRBV18 and TRBJ2-1, with TRBD2 as a possible D gene (6 bases). The CDR3 contains 12 residues. CDR1 KGHSH and CDR2 LQKENI come from the germline V gene. Trimming took 3 bases from V and 8 from J, leaving 8 bases between them. The CDR3 is CASSPTRDEQFF. The CDR3, as DNA: TGTGCCAGCTCACCGACTAGGGATGAGCAGTTCTTC. Full variable domain (missing parts from reference TRBV18 and TRBJ2-1): NAGVMQNPRHLVRRRGQEARLRCSPMKGHSHVYWYRQLPEEGLKFMVYLQKENIIDESGMPKERFSAEFPKEGPSILRIQQVVRGDSAAYFCASSPTRDEQFFGPGTRLTVL.

This clone was seen a single time. The rearrangement joins TRBV5-1 to TRBJ1-3; D unclear. This CDR3 spans 14 amino acids. The germline CDR1 and CDR2 sequences are SGHRS and YFSETQ. Trimming shortened V by 4 bases and J by 2 bases, and 10 bases separated the two germline ends. CDR3 nucleotide sequence: TGCGCCAGCAGCGATCGGGGTCCTGGAAACACCATATATTTT. This sequence encodes CASSDRGPGNTIYF.

J is TRBJ1-2 and V is TRBV19, with 8 bases identical to TRBD1. The CDR3 sequence is 18 residues long. Germline trimming cut 4 bases from V and 4 bases from J; bases unmatched to any gene: 17. Germline V gene lookup returns CDR1 LNHDA and CDR2 SQIVND (reference sequence). The DNA for the CDR3 is TGTGCCAGTAGTACAATGACGTGGGGCAGGGGGCAAGGCTATGGCTACACCTTC. This codes for CASSTMTWGRGQGYGYTF.

The rearrangement uses TRBV27 and TRBJ2-2; 7 nucleotides agree with TRBD2. Per the germline V gene, CDR1 is MNHEY and CDR2 is SMNVEV (reference sequence). CDR3 length: 15 residues. V dropped 3 bases and J dropped 1; count of bases not matched to a gene: 2. The CDR3, as DNA: TGTGCCAGCAGTTTTATAGCGGGGAACACCGGGGAGCTGTTTTTT. Translated, it gives CASSFIAGNTGELFF.

The rearrangement links TRBV9 to TRBJ2-6, with 14 nucleotides matching TRBD2. J gave up 1 base and V 6 bases, and 6 bases lay outside the gene matches. Per germline, CDR1 SGDLS and CDR2 YYNGEE. There are 18 residues in the CDR3. In DNA, the CDR3 is TGTGCCAGCAAGGGACTAGCGGGAGAAGTGTCTGGGGCCAACGTCCTGACTTTC. Encoded protein: CASKGLAGEVSGANVLTF.

The chain combines TRBV28 with TRBJ2-2; the match to TRBD2 covers 7 bases. Unmatched junction bases numbered 4, after V lost 4 bases and J lost 5 bases. Germline CDR1 and CDR2: MDHEN and SYDVKM. This CDR3 is built from 14 residues. The DNA for the CDR3 is TGTGCCAGCAGTTATGCGGGAGAGACCGGGGAGCTGTTTTTT. Protein: CASSYAGETGELFF.

The J gene is TRBJ1-4, the V gene TRBV7-8, with 9 bases identical to TRBD1. The CDR3 is 17 residues long. J gave up 3 bases and V 1 base, and 6 bases lay outside the gene matches. The germline gives CDR1 SGHVS, CDR2 FQNEAQ. The CDR3 loop is CASSLEDRGRANEKLFF. CDR3 DNA sequence: TGTGCCAGCAGCTTAGAAGACAGGGGGAGGGCTAATGAAAAACTGTTTTTT.

V is TRBV4-2 and J is TRBJ2-7; TRBD1 is a possible D gene (5 bases). Germline V gene data show CDR1 as LGHNA and CDR2 as YNFKEQ. The CDR3 has 14 residues. Trimming took 0 bases from V and 6 from J, leaving 12 bases between them. CDR3 region: CASSQDKEGVEQYF. The CDR3 region has the DNA TGTGCCAGCAGCCAAGATAAAGAAGGGGTCGAGCAGTACTTC.

This chain joins TRBV11-2 and TRBJ2-3; D possibly corresponds to TRBD2 (5 bases). The CDR3 has 15 residues. Germline lookup yields CDR1 SGHAT and CDR2 FQNNGV. V was cut by 1 base and J by 5 bases, with 13 bases left in between. CDR3 sequence: CASSLVEGSRDTQYF. The CDR3, as DNA: TGTGCCAGCAGCTTAGTGGAAGGGAGCCGAGATACGCAGTATTTT.

The chain uses TRBV2 and TRBJ2-1, with 12 bases matching TRBD2. V shed 7 bases, J shed 8 bases, and the junction held 9 bases outside the gene matches. Germline CDR1 is SNHLY and CDR2 is FYNNEI. CDR3 size: 15 residues. The CDR3 loop reads CASNPGTSGYDEQFF. CDR3 coding DNA: TGTGCCAGCAACCCCGGGACTAGCGGGTATGATGAGCAGTTCTTC.

The CDR3 coding sequence is TGTGCCAGCTCACCGGGCAGCTCTGGGGCCAACGTCCTGACTTTC. Its protein product is CASSPGSSGANVLTF. The rearrangement links TRBV18 to TRBJ2-6; no firm D call. Trimming pared 3 bases from V and 0 bases from J, leaving 6 bases between. The CDR3 loop spans 15 amino acids. CDR1 is KGHSH and CDR2 is LQKENI in the germline V gene.

The genes are TRBV28 and TRBJ1-5; 7 nucleotides line up with TRBD1. This CDR3 is 15 amino acids long. In germline, CDR1 is MDHEN, CDR2 SYDVKM. V gave up 7 bases and J gave up 0 bases; unmatched junction bases: 6. The CDR3 region has the DNA TGTGCCAGCAACCCAAGGACAGGTAGCAATCAGCCCCAGCATTTT. Translated, it gives CASNPRTGSNQPQHF.

This clone was detected only a few times. The gene calls are TRBV28 and TRBJ2-7; D gene uncertain. In germline, CDR1 is MDHEN, CDR2 SYDVKM. V was pared by 3 bases and J by 7 bases, with 10 bases between. The CDR3 is made up of 12 amino acids. CDR3 amino acids: CASSLASGEQYF. DNA for the CDR3: TGTGCCAGCAGTTTGGCTAGTGGTGAGCAGTACTTC. The complete variable domain, with remaining parts taken from reference TRBV28 and TRBJ2-7, reads DVKVTQSSRYLVKRTGEKVFLECVQDMDHENMFWYRQDPGLGLRLIYFSYDVKMKEKGDIPEGYSVSREKKERFSLILESASTNQTSMYLCASSLASGEQYFGPGTRLTVT.

The V gene is TRBV7-3, the J gene TRBJ2-3, with 14 bases aligning to TRBD2. There are 16 residues in the CDR3. With V trimmed by 4 bases and J by 3 bases, 3 bases remained unmatched. Germline V gene sequence: CDR1 SGHTA, CDR2 FQGTGA. CDR3 protein: CASSSRLAGGTDTQYF. In DNA, the CDR3 is TGTGCCAGCAGCTCCCGACTAGCGGGAGGGACAGATACGCAGTATTTT.

The chain has TRBV11-2 and TRBJ2-1; 7 positions match TRBD2. The V gene end was trimmed by 1 base and the J gene end by 9 bases; junction bases not matched to a gene: 15. Looked up from germline, CDR1 is SGHAT and CDR2 is FQNNGV. The CDR3 sequence is 17 residues long. Written as DNA, the CDR3 is TGTGCCAGCAGCTTAGGCCAGGAGCGGGGAAGATCTGTTGAGCAGTTCTTC. It is translated as CASSLGQERGRSVEQFF. Full variable domain (outside the CDR3, taken from reference TRBV11-2 and TRBJ2-1): EAGVAQSPRYKIIEKRQSVAFWCNPISGHATLYWYQQILGQGPKLLIQFQNNGVVDDSQLPKDRFSAERLKGVDSTLKIQPAKLEDSAVYLCASSLGQERGRSVEQFFGPGTRLTVL.

The chain links TRBV4-3 to TRBJ2-1, with 7 bases that match TRBD2. With 0 bases clipped from V and 0 bases from J, the junction kept 5 bases outside the gene matches. The germline gives CDR1 LGHNA, CDR2 YSLEER. The CDR3 totals 17 residues. CDR3 bases: TGCGCCAGCAGCCAAGAGGTAGCGGGTAGCTCCTACAATGAGCAGTTCTTC. As protein: CASSQEVAGSSYNEQFF.

The V call is TRBV18, the J call TRBJ1-1; D remains unclear. The germline CDR1 and CDR2 sequences are KGHSH and LQKENI. Trimming removed 10 bases at V and 1 base at J, with 16 bases between. The CDR3 runs 14 residues. CDR3 nucleotide sequence: TGTGCCACTCGGCGTCCGGGAACGAACACTGAAGCTTTCTTT. This translates into CATRRPGTNTEAFF.

In this sample, this clone turned up a few times. The chain combines TRBV11-1 with TRBJ2-1, with 10 bases aligning to TRBD2. In germline, CDR1 is SGHAT, CDR2 FQDESV (reference sequence). This CDR3 spans 15 amino acids. V dropped 6 bases and J dropped 8; count of bases not matched to a gene: 10. The CDR3 DNA sequence: TGTGCCAGCAGTTCTCTCGGGACTAGCGATGATGAGCAGTTCTTC. It codes for CASSSLGTSDDEQFF.

The genes are TRBV5-1 and TRBJ1-1, with no clear D. The CDR3 contains 14 residues. Germline V gene lookup returns CDR1 SGHRS and CDR2 YFSETQ. Trimming cost V 1 base and J 1 base, with 8 bases left between them. The CDR3 here is CASSLYSGNTEAFF. The CDR3 bases are TGCGCCAGCAGCTTGTACAGTGGGAACACTGAAGCTTTCTTT.

This rearrangement joins TRBV30 to TRBJ2-3; possible D gene TRBD2, 6 bases. Per germline, CDR1 GTSNPN and CDR2 SVGIG (reference sequence). The CDR3 has 15 residues. Trimming removed 2 bases at V and 3 bases at J, with 15 bases between. Written as DNA, the CDR3 is TGTGCCTGGAGTAGGTATCGGGAGATAACAGATACGCAGTATTTT. Its translation: CAWSRYREITDTQYF.

This rearrangement joins TRBV4-3 to TRBJ2-1, with a weak D call TRBD2 (6 bases). The germline V gene encodes CDR1 LGHNA and CDR2 YSLEER. The CDR3 contains 15 residues. The V gene lost 3 bases and the J gene lost 10 bases, with 19 bases spanning the gap. CDR3 sequence (DNA): TGCGCCAGCAGCCAGAGGTGGGGGGAGAGGAGGGAGCAGTTCTTC. Translating gives CASSQRWGERREQFF.

The chain combines TRBV10-3 with TRBJ1-2; D is unclear. This CDR3 has 11 amino acids. The germline V gene has CDR1 ENHRY and CDR2 SYGVKD. The V end lost 8 bases, the J end lost 3 bases, and 7 bases lay between the germline ends. CDR3 amino acids: CAIGRDYGYTF. DNA of the CDR3: TGTGCCATCGGGAGAGACTATGGCTACACCTTC.

This clone showed up just once. The chain is built from TRBV6-5 and TRBJ1-2; D is ambiguous. Trimming left V 4 bases short and J 4 bases short, with 10 bases between. Germline CDR1 reads MNHEY; CDR2 reads SVGAGI. The CDR3 covers 13 residues. The CDR3 nucleotides read TGTGCCAGCAGTTCCGGGATCAGCTATGGCTACACCTTC. As protein: CASSSGISYGYTF.

The chain employs TRBV2 and TRBJ2-5; 10 bases line up with TRBD2. CDR1 is SNHLY, CDR2 FYNNEI, per germline. Trimming cost V 8 bases and J 1 base; bases outside gene matches: 10. CDR3 length equals 16 residues. The CDR3 spells CASAFRASGGQETQYF. The DNA for the CDR3 is TGTGCCAGCGCATTTCGGGCTAGCGGGGGCCAAGAGACCCAGTACTTC.

This sequence joins TRBV5-1 and TRBJ2-3, with 8 bases fitting TRBD2. CDR1 is SGHRS, CDR2 YFSETQ, per germline. J gave up 5 bases and V 0 bases, and 2 bases lay outside the gene matches. The CDR3 contains 14 residues. The CDR3 sequence is CASSLGREGDTQYF. The CDR3 region has the DNA TGCGCCAGCAGCTTGGGACGGGAGGGAGATACGCAGTATTTT.